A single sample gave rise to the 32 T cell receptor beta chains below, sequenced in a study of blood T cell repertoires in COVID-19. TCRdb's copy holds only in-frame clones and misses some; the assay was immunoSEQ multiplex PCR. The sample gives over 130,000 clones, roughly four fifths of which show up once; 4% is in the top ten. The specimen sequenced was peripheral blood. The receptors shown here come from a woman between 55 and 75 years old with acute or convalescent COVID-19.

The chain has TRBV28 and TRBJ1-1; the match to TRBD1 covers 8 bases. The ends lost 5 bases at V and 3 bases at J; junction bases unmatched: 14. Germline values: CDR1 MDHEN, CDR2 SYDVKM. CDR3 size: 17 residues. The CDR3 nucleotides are TGTGCCAGCAGTCTCACCCGGACAGGGTTAGGTTACACTGAAGCTTTCTTT. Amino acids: CASSLTRTGLGYTEAFF.

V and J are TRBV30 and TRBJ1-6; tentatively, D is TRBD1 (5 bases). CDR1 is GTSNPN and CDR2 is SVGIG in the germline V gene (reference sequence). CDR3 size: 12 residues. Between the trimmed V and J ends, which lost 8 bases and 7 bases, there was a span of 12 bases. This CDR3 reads CAGGRRNSPLHF. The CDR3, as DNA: TGTGCCGGGGGTAGGCGGAATTCACCCCTCCACTTT.

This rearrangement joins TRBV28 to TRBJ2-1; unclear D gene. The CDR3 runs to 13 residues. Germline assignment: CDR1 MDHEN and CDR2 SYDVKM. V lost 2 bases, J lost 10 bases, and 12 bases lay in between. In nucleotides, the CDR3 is TGTGCCAGCAGTTTACCCCAGGCCAGGGAGCAGTTCTTC. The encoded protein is CASSLPQAREQFF.

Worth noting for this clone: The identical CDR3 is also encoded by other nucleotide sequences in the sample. CDR3 DNA sequence: TGTGCCTGGAGCGCACAGGGGGATCAGCCCCAGCATTTT. It is translated as CAWSAQGDQPQHF. The J gene is TRBJ1-5, the V gene TRBV30; TRBD1 matches 8 bases. The V segment lost 3 bases and the J segment 5 bases; nucleotides outside the gene matches: 3. The CDR3 is made up of 13 amino acids. Germline V gene sequence: CDR1 GTSNPN, CDR2 SVGIG (reference sequence).

The CDR3 bases are TGTGCCAGCAGTTCCCGGGGGGGGATCCCTGAAGCTTTCTTT. It is translated as CASSSRGGIPEAFF. The chain couples TRBV27 to TRBJ1-1, with D tentatively TRBD1 (5 bases). Germline V gene data show CDR1 as MNHEY and CDR2 as SMNVEV (reference sequence). V shed 4 bases and J shed 6 bases, with 15 bases lying between them. This CDR3 has 14 residues.

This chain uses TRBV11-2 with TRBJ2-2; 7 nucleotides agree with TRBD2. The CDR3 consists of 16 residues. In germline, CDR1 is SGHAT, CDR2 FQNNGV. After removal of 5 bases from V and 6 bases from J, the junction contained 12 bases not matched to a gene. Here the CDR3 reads CASSLAAGGRAGELFF. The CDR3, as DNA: TGTGCCAGCAGCCTCGCGGCGGGCGGGAGAGCCGGGGAGCTGTTTTTT.

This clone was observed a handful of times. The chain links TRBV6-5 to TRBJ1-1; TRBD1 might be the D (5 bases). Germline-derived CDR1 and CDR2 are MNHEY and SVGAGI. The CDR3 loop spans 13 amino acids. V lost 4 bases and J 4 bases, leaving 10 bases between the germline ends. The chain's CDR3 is CASSFGGTTEAFF. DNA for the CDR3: TGTGCCAGCAGTTTCGGGGGAACCACTGAAGCTTTCTTT.

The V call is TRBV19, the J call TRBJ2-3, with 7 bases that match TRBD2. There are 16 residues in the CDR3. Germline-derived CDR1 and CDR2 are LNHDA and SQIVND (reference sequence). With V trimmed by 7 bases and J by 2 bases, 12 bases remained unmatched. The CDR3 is CASTTVTRGVTDTQYF. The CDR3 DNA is TGTGCCAGTACGACGGTTACTCGGGGGGTCACAGATACGCAGTATTTT.

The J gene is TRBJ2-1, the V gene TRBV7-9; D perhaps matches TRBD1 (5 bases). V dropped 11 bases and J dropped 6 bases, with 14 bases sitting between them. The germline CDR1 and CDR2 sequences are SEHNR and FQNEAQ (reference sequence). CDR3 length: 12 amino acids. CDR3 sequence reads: CAASLQGNEQFF. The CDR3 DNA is TGTGCCGCCAGCCTCCAGGGCAATGAGCAGTTCTTC. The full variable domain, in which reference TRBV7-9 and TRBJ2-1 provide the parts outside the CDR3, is DTGVSQNPRHKITKRGQNVTFRCDPISEHNRLYWYRQTLGQGPEFLTYFQNEAQLEKSRLLSDRFSAERPKGSFSTLEIQRTEQGDSAMYLCAASLQGNEQFFGPGTRLTVL.

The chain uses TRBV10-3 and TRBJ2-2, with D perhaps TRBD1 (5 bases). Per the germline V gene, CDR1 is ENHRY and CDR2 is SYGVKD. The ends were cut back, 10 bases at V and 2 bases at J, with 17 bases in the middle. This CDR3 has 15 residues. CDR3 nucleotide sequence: TGTGCCAGCACTTCACAGGTTGTAAACACCGGGGAGCTGTTTTTT. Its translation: CASTSQVVNTGELFF.

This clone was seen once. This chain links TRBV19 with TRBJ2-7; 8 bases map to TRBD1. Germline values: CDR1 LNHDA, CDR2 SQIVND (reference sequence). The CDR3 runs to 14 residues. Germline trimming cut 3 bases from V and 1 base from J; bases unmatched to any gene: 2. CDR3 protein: CASSIGTGSYEQYF. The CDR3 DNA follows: TGTGCCAGTAGTATCGGGACAGGATCCTACGAGCAGTACTTC.

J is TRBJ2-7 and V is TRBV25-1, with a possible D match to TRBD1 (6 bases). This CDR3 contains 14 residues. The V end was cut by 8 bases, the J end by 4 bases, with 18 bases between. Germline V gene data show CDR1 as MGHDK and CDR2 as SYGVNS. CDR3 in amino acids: CASPDRFKIYEQYF. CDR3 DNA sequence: TGTGCCAGCCCCGACAGGTTCAAAATATACGAGCAGTACTTC.

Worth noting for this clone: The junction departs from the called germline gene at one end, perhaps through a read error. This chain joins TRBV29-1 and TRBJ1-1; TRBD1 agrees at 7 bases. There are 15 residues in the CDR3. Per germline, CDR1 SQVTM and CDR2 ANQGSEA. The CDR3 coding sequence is TGCAGCATTGAAGTTTATGGGCAGGGGGGCACTGAAGCTTTCTTT. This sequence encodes CSIEVYGQGGTEAFF. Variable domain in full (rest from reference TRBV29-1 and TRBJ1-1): SAVISQKPSRDICQRGTSLTIQCQVDSQVTMMFWYRQQPGQSLTLIATANQGSEATYESGFVIDKFPISRPNLTFSTLTVSNMSPEDSSIYLCSIEVYGQGGTEAFFGQGTRLTVV.

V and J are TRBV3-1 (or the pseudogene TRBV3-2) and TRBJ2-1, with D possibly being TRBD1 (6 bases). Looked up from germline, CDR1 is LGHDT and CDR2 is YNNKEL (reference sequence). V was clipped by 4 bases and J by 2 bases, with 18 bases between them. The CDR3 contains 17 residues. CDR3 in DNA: TGTGCCAGCAGCCGGGACCCCGGGACACGTACCTACAATGAGCAGTTCTTC. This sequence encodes CASSRDPGTRTYNEQFF.

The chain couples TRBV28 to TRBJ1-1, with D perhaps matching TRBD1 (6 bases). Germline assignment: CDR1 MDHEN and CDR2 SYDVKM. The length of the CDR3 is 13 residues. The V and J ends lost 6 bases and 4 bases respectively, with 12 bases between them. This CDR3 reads CASRPGTITEAFF. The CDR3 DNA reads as TGTGCCAGCAGGCCCGGGACAATCACTGAAGCTTTCTTT.

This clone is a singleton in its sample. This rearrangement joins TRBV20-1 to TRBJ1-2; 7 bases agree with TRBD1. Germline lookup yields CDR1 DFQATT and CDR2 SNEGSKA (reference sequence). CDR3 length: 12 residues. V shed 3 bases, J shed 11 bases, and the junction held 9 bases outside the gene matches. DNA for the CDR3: TGCAGTGCTAGTCCCAGGGGGTCTGGATACACCTTC. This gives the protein CSASPRGSGYTF.

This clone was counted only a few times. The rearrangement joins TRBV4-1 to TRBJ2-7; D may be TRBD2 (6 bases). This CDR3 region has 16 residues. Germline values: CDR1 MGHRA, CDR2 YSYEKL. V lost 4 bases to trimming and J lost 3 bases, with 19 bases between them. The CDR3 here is CASSLKSSEQFYEQYF. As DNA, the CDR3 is TGCGCCAGCAGCCTAAAATCTAGCGAACAATTCTACGAGCAGTACTTC.

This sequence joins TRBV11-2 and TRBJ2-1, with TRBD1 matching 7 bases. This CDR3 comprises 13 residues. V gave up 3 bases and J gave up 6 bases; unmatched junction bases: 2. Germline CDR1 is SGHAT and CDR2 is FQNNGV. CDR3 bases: TGTGCCAGCAGCTTGAACAGGGGCAATGAGCAGTTCTTC. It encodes CASSLNRGNEQFF.

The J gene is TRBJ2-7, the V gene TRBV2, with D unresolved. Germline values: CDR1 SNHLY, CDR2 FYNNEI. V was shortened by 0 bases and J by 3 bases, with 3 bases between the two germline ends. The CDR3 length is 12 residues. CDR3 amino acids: CASSEASYEQYF. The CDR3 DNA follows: TGTGCCAGCAGTGAAGCCAGCTACGAGCAGTACTTC.

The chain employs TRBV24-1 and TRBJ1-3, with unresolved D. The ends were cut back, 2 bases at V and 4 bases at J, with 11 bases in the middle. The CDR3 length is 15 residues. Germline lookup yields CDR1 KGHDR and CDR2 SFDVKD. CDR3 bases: TGTGCCACCAGTGATTCCGGGGTCTCAGGAAACACCATATATTTT. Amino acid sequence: CATSDSGVSGNTIYF.

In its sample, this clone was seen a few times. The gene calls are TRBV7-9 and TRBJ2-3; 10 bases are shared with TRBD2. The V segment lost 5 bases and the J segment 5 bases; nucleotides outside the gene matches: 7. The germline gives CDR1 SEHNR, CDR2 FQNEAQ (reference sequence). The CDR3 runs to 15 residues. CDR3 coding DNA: TGTGCCAGCAGCACCCCACGACTAGCGGGAGATACGCAGTATTTT. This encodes CASSTPRLAGDTQYF.

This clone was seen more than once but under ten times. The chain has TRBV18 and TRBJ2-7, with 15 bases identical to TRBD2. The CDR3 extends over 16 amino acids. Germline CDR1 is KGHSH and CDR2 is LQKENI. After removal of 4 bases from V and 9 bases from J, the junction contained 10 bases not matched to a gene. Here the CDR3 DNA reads TGTGCCAGCTCACTCGGGACTAGCGGGAGGCCTACGAGGCAGTACTTC. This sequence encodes CASSLGTSGRPTRQYF.

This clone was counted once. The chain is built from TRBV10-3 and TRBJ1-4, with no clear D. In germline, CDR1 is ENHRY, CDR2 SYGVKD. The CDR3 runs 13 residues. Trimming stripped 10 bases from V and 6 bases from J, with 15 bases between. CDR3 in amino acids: CASGGIGYEKLFF. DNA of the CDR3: TGTGCCAGCGGAGGCATAGGATATGAAAAACTGTTTTTT.

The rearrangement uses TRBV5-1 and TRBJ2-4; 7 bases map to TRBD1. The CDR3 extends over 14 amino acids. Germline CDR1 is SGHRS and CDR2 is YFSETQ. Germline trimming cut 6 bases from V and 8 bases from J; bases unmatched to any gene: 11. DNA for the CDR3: TGCGCCAGCACCTCTACGAACAGGGGTGACATTCAGTACTTC. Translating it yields CASTSTNRGDIQYF.

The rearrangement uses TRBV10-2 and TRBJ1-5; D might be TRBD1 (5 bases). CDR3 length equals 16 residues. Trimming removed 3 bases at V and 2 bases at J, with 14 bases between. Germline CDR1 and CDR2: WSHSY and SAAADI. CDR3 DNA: TGCGCCAGCAGTGATAGTGGCCAAGGGGGCAATCAGCCCCAGCATTTT. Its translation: CASSDSGQGGNQPQHF.

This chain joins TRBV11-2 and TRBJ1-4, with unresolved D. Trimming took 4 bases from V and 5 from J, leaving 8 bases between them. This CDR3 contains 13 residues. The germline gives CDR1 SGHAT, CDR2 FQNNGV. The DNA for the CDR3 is TGTGCCAGCAGCTCGGGAATAAATGAAAAACTGTTTTTT. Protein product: CASSSGINEKLFF.

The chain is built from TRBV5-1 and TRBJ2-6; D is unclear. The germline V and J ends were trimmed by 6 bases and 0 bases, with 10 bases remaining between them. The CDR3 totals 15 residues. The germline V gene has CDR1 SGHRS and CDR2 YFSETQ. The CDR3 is CASKLISSGANVLTF. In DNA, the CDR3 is TGCGCCAGCAAGCTTATTTCCTCTGGGGCCAACGTCCTGACTTTC.

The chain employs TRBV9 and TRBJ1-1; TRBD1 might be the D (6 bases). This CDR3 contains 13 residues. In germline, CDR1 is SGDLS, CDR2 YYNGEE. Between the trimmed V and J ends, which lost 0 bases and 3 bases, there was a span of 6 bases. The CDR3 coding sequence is TGTGCCAGCAGCGTAGACAGGGACACTGAAGCTTTCTTT. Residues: CASSVDRDTEAFF.

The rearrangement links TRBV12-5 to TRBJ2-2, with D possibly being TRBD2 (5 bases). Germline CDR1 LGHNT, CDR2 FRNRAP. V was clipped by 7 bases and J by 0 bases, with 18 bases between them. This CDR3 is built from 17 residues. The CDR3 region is CASAPLTTGANTGELFF. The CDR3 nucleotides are TGTGCTAGTGCCCCCCTTACGACCGGGGCGAACACCGGGGAGCTGTTTTTT.

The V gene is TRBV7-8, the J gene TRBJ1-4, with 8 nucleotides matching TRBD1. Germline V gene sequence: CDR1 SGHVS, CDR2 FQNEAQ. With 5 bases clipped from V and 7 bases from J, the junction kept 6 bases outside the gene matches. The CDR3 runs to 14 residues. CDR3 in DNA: TGTGCCAGCAGCGAATCTCAGGGGGCTGAAAAACTGTTTTTT. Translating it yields CASSESQGAEKLFF. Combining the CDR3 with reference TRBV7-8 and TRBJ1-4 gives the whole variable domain GAGVSQSPRYKVAKRGQDVALRCDPISGHVSLFWYQQALGQGPEFLTYFQNEAQLDKSGLPSDRFFAERPEGSVSTLKIQRTQQEDSAVYLCASSESQGAEKLFFGSGTQLSVL.

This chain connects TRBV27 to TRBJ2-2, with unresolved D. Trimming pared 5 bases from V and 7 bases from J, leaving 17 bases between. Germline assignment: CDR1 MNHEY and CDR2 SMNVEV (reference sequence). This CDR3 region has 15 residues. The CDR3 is CASSRFSGLHGELFF. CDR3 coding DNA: TGTGCCAGCAGTCGATTCTCAGGCTTACACGGGGAGCTGTTTTTT.

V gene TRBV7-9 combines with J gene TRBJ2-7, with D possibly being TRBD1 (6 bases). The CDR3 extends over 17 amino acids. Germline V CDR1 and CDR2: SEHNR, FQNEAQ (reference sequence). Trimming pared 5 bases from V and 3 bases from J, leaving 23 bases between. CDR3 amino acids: CASSRFPQGNTNYEQYF. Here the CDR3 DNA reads TGTGCCAGCAGCCGATTTCCCCAGGGGAACACCAACTACGAGCAGTACTTC.